A selection of T cell receptor beta chains follows, all from one sample in a study of blood T cell repertoires in COVID-19. The assay was immunoSEQ multiplex PCR, and TCRdb's table has in-frame clones only and misses some. This sample has some 300,000 clones, with 85% to 90% found just once. Specimen: peripheral blood. Receptor source: a woman aged 45 to 65 with COVID-19, enrolled during active disease. The CDR3 runs from the conserved cysteine through the conserved F or W. Each record gives: J gene, D gene, V gene, CDR3 length, clone size, CDR3 DNA, CDR3 protein. The D gene is left open where the match is weak. The listing skips clone size in some rows; elsewhere it reads once, few, many or a size class.

TRBJ2-1 | - | TRBV10-1 | 13 | - | TGCGCCAGCAATAGTCTGGTCTACAATGAGCAGTTCTTC | CASNSLVYNEQFF
TRBJ2-1 | - | TRBV7-2 | 13 | many | TGTGCCAGCAGCCCCCTATCCCGCGTTGAGCAGTTCTTC | CASSPLSRVEQFF
TRBJ2-1 | TRBD2 | TRBV7-8 | 16 | - | TGTGCCAGCAGCTTTCCGAGACTAGCGGGAGGGGGTGAGCAGTTCTTC | CASSFPRLAGGGEQFF
TRBJ2-1 | TRBD2 | TRBV7-8 | 15 | - | TGTGCCAGCAGACCGACTAGCGGAGTTTACAATGAGCAGTTCTTC | CASRPTSGVYNEQFF
TRBJ1-4 | TRBD1 | TRBV6-5 | 14 | - | TGTGCCAGCAGCCGACAGGGATTTAATGAAAAACTGTTTTTT | CASSRQGFNEKLFF
TRBJ1-1 | TRBD1 | TRBV6-1 | 14 | - | TGTGCCAGCAGTGAAATAAGGACAGGGGGTAGAGCTTTCTTT | CASSEIRTGGRAFF
TRBJ1-1 | TRBD1 | TRBV19 | 14 | - | TGTGCCAGTAGTAGACAGGGGGGTGGAACTGAAGCTTTCTTT | CASSRQGGGTEAFF
TRBJ2-2 | - | TRBV9 | 16 | - | TGTGCCAGCAGGTCGGAAGGCAGGGGATACACCGGGGAGCTGTTTTTT | CASRSEGRGYTGELFF
TRBJ2-1 | TRBD1 | TRBV24-1 | 16 | - | TGTGCCACCAGTGATTCGACAGGGGGCGCCTACAATGAGCAGTTCTTC | CATSDSTGGAYNEQFF
TRBJ2-4 | TRBD2 | TRBV10-3 | 15 | - | TGTGCCATCAGATCCTCTCCTAGCGGGAGTGACATTCAGTACTTC | CAIRSSPSGSDIQYF
TRBJ2-5 | TRBD1 | TRBV14 | 13 | - | TGTGCCAGCAGCCAACCTAACGACAGGGGGTTGTACTTC | CASSQPNDRGLYF
TRBJ2-3 | TRBD2 | TRBV2 | 15 | - | TGTGCCAGGGTCCGGCGGGAGAAGGGCACAGATACGCAGTATTTT | CARVRREKGTDTQYF
TRBJ2-1 | - | TRBV19 | 13 | - | TGTGCCAGTAGTATCGCAGGGTACAATGAGCAGTTCTTC | CASSIAGYNEQFF
TRBJ1-4 | - | TRBV5-5 | 12 | - | TGTGCCAGCAGCCCCTACTGGGGGGAACTGTTTTTT | CASSPYWGELFF
TRBJ2-5 | TRBD2 | TRBV3-1/TRBV3-2 | 17 | - | TGTGCCAGCAGCCAAGTCTCTAGCGGGAGGAGAGGAGAGACCCAGTACTTC | CASSQVSSGRRGETQYF
TRBJ2-3 | - | TRBV4-1 | 16 | - | TGCGCCAGCAGCCAAGATCGTTCGGGGAGAAAAGATACGCAGTATTTT | CASSQDRSGRKDTQYF
TRBJ2-1 | TRBD2 | TRBV10-3 | 15 | few | TGTGCCATCAGTGATGCTAGCGGGAGGTCTAATGAGCAGTTCTTC | CAISDASGRSNEQFF
TRBJ2-1 | TRBD2 | TRBV11-3 | 16 | - | TGTGCCAGCAGCCCGGGGACTAGCGGGAGTTGGGATGAGCAGTTCTTC | CASSPGTSGSWDEQFF
TRBJ1-2 | TRBD1 | TRBV6-5 | 15 | - | TGTGCCAGCAGTTACCGGGACAGGGGGCAATATGGCTACACCTTC | CASSYRDRGQYGYTF
TRBJ1-2 | - | TRBV2 | 15 | - | TGTGCCAGCAGTGGGTCATCTATCACTAACTATGGCTACACCTTC | CASSGSSITNYGYTF
TRBJ1-1 | - | TRBV5-1 | 13 | - | TGCGCCAGCAGCGGTGGGGGGAGGACTGAAGCTTTCTTT | CASSGGGRTEAFF
TRBJ1-2 | - | TRBV29-1 | 14 | - | TGCAGCGTTGGGGGCGGCCAGGCTAACTATGGCTACACCTTC | CSVGGGQANYGYTF
TRBJ2-5 | - | TRBV2 | 13 | - | TGTGCCGCAGCGGCGTCCGAGCAAGAGACCCAGTACTTC | CAAAASEQETQYF
TRBJ2-1 | TRBD2 | TRBV9 | 14 | - | TGTGCCAGCAGCCCAGGCGGGAGGGCCGGGGAGCAGTTCTTC | CASSPGGRAGEQFF
TRBJ2-1 | - | TRBV15 | 15 | once | TGTGCCACCAAGGACACGACGCAGCTCTACAATGAGCAGTTCTTC | CATKDTTQLYNEQFF
TRBJ2-3 | - | TRBV5-4 | 14 | once | TGTGCCAGCTCCACGGCAGGGTCGGCAGATACGCAGTATTTT | CASSTAGSADTQYF
TRBJ2-7 | - | TRBV7-8 | 12 | - | TGTGCCAGCAGCCTTCGACTAGTCGAGCAGTACTTC | CASSLRLVEQYF
TRBJ1-1 | - | TRBV9 | 15 | - | TGTGCCAGCAGCGCAACCGGGACACTAAACACTGAAGCTTTCTTT | CASSATGTLNTEAFF
TRBJ2-1 | TRBD2 | TRBV5-1 | 16 | - | TGCGCCAGCAGCCCAGCTAGCGGCCCTTCCTACAATGAGCAGTTCTTC | CASSPASGPSYNEQFF
TRBJ1-1 | TRBD1 | TRBV11-3 | 14 | once | TGTGCCAGCAGCTCGACAGGGGGCGTCACTGAAGCTTTCTTT | CASSSTGGVTEAFF
TRBJ1-3 | - | TRBV11-3 | 15 | - | TGTGCCAGCAGCTCGCCCCCAGACTCTGGAAACACCATATATTTT | CASSSPPDSGNTIYF
TRBJ2-1 | TRBD2 | TRBV12-5 | 18 | - | TGTGCTAGTGGTTTTGGGGGGGGCAGCGGGAGCTCCTACAATGAGCAGTTCTTC | CASGFGGGSGSSYNEQFF
TRBJ2-3 | TRBD1 | TRBV5-6 | 18 | once | TGTGCCAGCAGCTCGAGTCCCGGGACAGGGTCAGCGACAGATACGCAGTATTTT | CASSSSPGTGSATDTQYF
TRBJ2-1 | - | TRBV7-2 | 14 | once | TGTGCCAGCAGCTTAGTGGGGATGACGGGAGAACCGTTCTTC | CASSLVGMTGEPFF
TRBJ1-5 | TRBD1 | TRBV2 | 17 | - | TGTGCCAGCAGTAGATCTATAGGGACAGGGGGAAATCAGCCCCAGCATTTT | CASSRSIGTGGNQPQHF
TRBJ1-5 | - | TRBV19 | 15 | - | TGTGCCAGTAGTATGAAGCGGGGGGTGGAGGATCCCCAGCATTTT | CASSMKRGVEDPQHF
TRBJ1-4 | - | TRBV30 | 14 | - | TGTGCCTGGAGTCCTAGGACAGTTAATGAAAAACTGTTTTTT | CAWSPRTVNEKLFF
TRBJ2-7 | TRBD2 | TRBV7-6 | 18 | few | TGTGCCAGCAGCTTAGATTTAAGGACTAGCGGACCATCCTACGAGCAGTACTTC | CASSLDLRTSGPSYEQYF
TRBJ1-1 | TRBD1 | TRBV19 | 15 | - | TGTGCCAGTAGTGAGACAGGGATGGTTGGCACTGAAGCTTTCTTT | CASSETGMVGTEAFF
TRBJ2-2 | TRBD2 | TRBV3-1/TRBV3-2 | 16 | - | TGTGCCAGCAGCCAAGATTTCGGGACTAGCCCCGGGGAGCTGTTTTTT | CASSQDFGTSPGELFF
TRBJ1-5 | - | TRBV6-8 | 11 | - | TGTGCCAGCAGTTCGCCAGGGCCCCAGCATTTT | CASSSPGPQHF